Sequencing of this T cell receptor (beta chain) was carried out in a study of cytomegalovirus exposure and HLA in healthy donors. Study-wide findings and caveats: In most subjects, TCR beta sequences reportedly gave accurate predictions of HLA-A and HLA-B alleles. In a later analysis, TCR association rates varied by HLA locus: DRB1 most, HLA-C fewest.

CDR3 length: 15 residues. Germline V gene data show CDR1 as GTSNPN and CDR2 as SVGIG (reference sequence). Trimming took 0 bases from V and 5 from J, leaving 16 bases between them. Primers included in the PCR were 60 Vbeta and 13 Jbeta primers. The method was immunoSEQ multiplex PCR; TCRdb's version includes in-frame clones alone and lacks a portion of them. Of under 150,000 clones in the sample, about 80% were seen once. In its sample, this clone was seen a few times. Its antigen is currently unknown. V gene TRBV30 combines with J gene TRBJ1-2; D not resolved. The sequence was obtained from a woman aged 25-40 years in good health and CMV-seronegative. The sequencing input was PBMCs. The CDR3 sequence is CAWSVRSLGLYGYTF. CDR3 in DNA: TGTGCCTGGAGTGTACGGAGTCTAGGTCTATATGGCTACACCTTC.